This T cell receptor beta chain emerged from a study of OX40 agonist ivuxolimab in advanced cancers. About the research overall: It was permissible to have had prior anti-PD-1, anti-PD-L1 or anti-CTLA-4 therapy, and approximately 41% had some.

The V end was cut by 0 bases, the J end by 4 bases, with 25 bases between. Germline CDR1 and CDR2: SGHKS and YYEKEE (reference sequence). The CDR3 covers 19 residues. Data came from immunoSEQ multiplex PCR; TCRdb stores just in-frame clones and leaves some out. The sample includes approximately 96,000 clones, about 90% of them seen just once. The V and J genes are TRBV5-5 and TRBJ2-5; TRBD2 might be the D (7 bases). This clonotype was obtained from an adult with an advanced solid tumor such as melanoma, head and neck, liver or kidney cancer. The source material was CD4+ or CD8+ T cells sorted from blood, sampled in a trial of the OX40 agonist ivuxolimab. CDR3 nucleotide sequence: TGTGCCAGCAGCTTGGGGGCCGGCAGCGGGACATTCACAACAGAGACCCAGTACTTC. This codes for CASSLGAGSGTFTTETQYF.